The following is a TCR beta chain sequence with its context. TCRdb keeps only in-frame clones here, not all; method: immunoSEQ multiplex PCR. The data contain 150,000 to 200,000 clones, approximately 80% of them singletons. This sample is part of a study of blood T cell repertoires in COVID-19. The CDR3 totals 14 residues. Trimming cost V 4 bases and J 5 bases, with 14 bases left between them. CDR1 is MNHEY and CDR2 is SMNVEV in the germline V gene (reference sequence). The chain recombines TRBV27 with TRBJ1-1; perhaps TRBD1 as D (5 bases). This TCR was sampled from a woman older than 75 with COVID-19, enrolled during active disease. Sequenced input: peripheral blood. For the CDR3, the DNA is TGTGCCAGCAGTTCACCGGGACTGGGGACTGAAGCTTTCTTT. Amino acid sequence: CASSSPGLGTEAFF.